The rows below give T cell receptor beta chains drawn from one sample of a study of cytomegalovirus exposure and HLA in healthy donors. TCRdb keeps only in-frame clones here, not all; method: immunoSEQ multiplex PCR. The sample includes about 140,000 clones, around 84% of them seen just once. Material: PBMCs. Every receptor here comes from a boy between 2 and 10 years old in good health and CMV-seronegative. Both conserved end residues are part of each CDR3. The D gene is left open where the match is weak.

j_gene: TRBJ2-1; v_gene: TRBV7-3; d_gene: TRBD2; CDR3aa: CASSSRLAGVQEQFF
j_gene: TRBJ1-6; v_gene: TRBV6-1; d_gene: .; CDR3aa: CASSDLRVTPLHF
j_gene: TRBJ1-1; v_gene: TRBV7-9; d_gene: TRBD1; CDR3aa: CASSFDRGLGNAFF
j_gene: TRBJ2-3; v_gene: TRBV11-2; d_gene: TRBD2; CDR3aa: CASSSIQEAGPFWGTQYF
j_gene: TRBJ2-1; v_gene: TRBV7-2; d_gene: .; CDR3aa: CASGQQSYNEQFF
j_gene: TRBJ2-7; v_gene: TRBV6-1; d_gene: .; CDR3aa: CASSEGGPLYEQYF
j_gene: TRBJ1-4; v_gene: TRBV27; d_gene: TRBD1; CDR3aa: CASSARQGAGEKLFF
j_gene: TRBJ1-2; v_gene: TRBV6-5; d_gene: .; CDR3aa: CASSDSSHGYTF
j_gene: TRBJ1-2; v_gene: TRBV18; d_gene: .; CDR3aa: CASSREGRDDGYTF
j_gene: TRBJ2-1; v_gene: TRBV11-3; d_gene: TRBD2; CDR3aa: CASAPGWGGRNNEQFF
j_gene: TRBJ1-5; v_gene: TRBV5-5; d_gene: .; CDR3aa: CASSFRFRASNQPQHF
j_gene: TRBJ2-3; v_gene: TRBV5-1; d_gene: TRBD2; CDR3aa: CASSLPAGGPGDTQYF
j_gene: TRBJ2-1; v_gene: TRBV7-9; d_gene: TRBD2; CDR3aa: CASSLIRLAGGSSYNEQFF
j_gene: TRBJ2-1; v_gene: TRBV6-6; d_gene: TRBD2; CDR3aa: CASIYRAGAVDEQFF
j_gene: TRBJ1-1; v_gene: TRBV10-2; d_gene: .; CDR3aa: CASGTGGITEAFF
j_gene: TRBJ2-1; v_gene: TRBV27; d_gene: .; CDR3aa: CASSPGGIFNEQFF
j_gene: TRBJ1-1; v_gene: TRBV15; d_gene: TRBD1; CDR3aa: CATSSETGFGTEAFF
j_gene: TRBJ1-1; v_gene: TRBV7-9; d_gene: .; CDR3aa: CASSLGPGLAFF
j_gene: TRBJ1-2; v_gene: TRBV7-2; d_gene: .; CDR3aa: CASSPQGHLYGYTF
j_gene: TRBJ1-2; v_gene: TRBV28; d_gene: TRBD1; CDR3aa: CASITPTGWVDGYTF
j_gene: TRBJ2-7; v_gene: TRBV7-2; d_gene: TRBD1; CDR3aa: CASSLTRQGYHEQYF
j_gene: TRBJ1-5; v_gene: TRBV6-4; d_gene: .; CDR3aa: CASSDSVGSQPQHF
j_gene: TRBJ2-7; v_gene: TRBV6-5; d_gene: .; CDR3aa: CASSRGTGSYEQYF
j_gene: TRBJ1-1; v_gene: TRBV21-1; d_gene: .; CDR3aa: CASWAGKNTEAFF
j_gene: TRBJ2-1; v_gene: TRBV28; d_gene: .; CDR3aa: CASSLITGGPFF
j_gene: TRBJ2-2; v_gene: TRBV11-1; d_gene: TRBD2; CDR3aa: CASRTSGTGELFF
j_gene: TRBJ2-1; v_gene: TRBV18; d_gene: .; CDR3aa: CAGSTNEQFF
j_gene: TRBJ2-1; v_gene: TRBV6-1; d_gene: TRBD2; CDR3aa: CASLPGGGYNEQFF
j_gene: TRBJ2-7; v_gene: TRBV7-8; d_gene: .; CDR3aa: CASSSLSGYEQYF
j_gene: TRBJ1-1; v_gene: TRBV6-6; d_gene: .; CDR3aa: CASSPQGLAEAFF
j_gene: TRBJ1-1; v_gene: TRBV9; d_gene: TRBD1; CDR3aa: CASSARTGDRAGNTEAFF
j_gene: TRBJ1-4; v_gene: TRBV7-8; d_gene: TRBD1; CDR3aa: CASSLADRGPRIFEKLFF
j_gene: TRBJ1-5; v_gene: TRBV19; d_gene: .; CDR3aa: CASSIRNQPQHF
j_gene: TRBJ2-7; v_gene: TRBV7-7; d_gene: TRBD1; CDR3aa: CASSPLPGTGGGEQYF
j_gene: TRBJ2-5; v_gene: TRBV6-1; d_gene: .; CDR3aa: CARSEGGRTETQYF